Below are 28 T cell receptor beta chains sequenced from a single sample in a study of cytomegalovirus exposure and HLA in healthy donors. The PCR employed 60 Vbeta primers together with 13 Jbeta primers. The data were produced by immunoSEQ multiplex PCR, yet TCRdb's version contains in-frame clones alone and is incomplete. The sample includes about 83,000 clones, roughly four fifths seen only once; the top ten take 1.9%. Sequenced material: PBMCs. Receptors originate from a woman in her twenties or thirties in good health and CMV-seronegative.

This clone has more than one count but fewer than ten. The chain recombines TRBV6-5 with TRBJ2-6; a possible D gene is TRBD1 (5 bases). CDR1 is MNHEY and CDR2 is SVGAGI in the germline V gene. V lost 2 bases to trimming and J lost 0 bases, with 8 bases between them. This CDR3 region has 16 residues. CDR3 DNA: TGTGCCAGCAGTTACGGGGCCGTCTCTGGGGCCAACGTCCTGACTTTC. Translated: CASSYGAVSGANVLTF.

The chain carries TRBV28 and TRBJ1-5, with a weak D call TRBD1 (6 bases). Between the trimmed V and J ends, which lost 5 bases and 6 bases, there was a span of 17 bases. CDR3 length: 15 amino acids. The V gene's germline CDR1 is MDHEN and CDR2 SYDVKM. The CDR3 DNA follows: TGTGCCAGCAGTCAGCCCTTAGGGGGAAGTCAGCCCCAGCATTTT. It yields the protein CASSQPLGGSQPQHF. The variable domain in full, with the rest retrieved from reference TRBV28 and TRBJ1-5, is DVKVTQSSRYLVKRTGEKVFLECVQDMDHENMFWYRQDPGLGLRLIYFSYDVKMKEKGDIPEGYSVSREKKERFSLILESASTNQTSMYLCASSQPLGGSQPQHFGDGTRLSIL.

This clone was counted between two and nine times. The CDR3 DNA is TGCAGCGTTGGGACAGGGCCTAATGAAAAACTGTTTTTT. Translated, it gives CSVGTGPNEKLFF. The V and J genes are TRBV29-1 and TRBJ1-4, with 8 bases aligning to TRBD1. J gave up 3 bases and V 4 bases, and 1 base lay outside the gene matches. The germline CDR1 and CDR2 sequences are SQVTM and ANQGSEA. CDR3 length equals 13 residues. Drawing the rest from reference TRBV29-1 and TRBJ1-4, the complete variable domain is SAVISQKPSRDICQRGTSLTIQCQVDSQVTMMFWYRQQPGQSLTLIATANQGSEATYESGFVIDKFPISRPNLTFSTLTVSNMSPEDSSIYLCSVGTGPNEKLFFGSGTQLSVL.

The chain is built from TRBV19 and TRBJ2-1; TRBD1 aligns across 7 bases. Losses at the gene ends were 6 bases for V and 12 bases for J; bases not matched to a gene: 5. Germline lookup yields CDR1 LNHDA and CDR2 SQIVND (reference sequence). This CDR3 spans 11 amino acids. The CDR3 loop is CASSTYRGQFF. CDR3 in DNA: TGTGCCAGTAGCACATACAGGGGGCAGTTCTTC.

This clone was detected only a few times. The chain couples TRBV19 to TRBJ2-1; D is perhaps TRBD2 (5 bases). Trimming shortened V by 3 bases and J by 4 bases, and 22 bases separated the two germline ends. Germline V gives CDR1 LNHDA, CDR2 SQIVND (reference sequence). The CDR3 is made up of 18 amino acids. The CDR3 reads CASSMVTRGGPSYNEQFF. The CDR3 DNA follows: TGTGCCAGTAGTATGGTTACCCGCGGAGGCCCCTCTTACAATGAGCAGTTCTTC.

V and J are TRBV30 and TRBJ2-7, with 8 nucleotides matching TRBD1. V was clipped by 6 bases and J by 4 bases; unmatched bases: 14. CDR3 length: 15 amino acids. CDR1 and CDR2 (germline): GTSNPN, SVGIG (reference sequence). CDR3 bases: TGTGCCTGCAATCTACAGGGACAGGTTTTTTACGAGCAGTACTTC. This encodes CACNLQGQVFYEQYF.

This clone was observed a handful of times. The V call is TRBV29-1, the J call TRBJ1-3; the match to TRBD1 covers 10 bases. CDR1 is SQVTM, CDR2 ANQGSEA, per germline. After removal of 2 bases from V and 2 bases from J, the junction contained 3 bases not matched to a gene. CDR3 size: 15 residues. The CDR3 nucleotides are TGCAGCGTTGAAAAGGGGACAGGGGCTGGAAACACCATATATTTT. Its protein product is CSVEKGTGAGNTIYF.

This chain uses TRBV13 with TRBJ2-7; 15 bases are a match to TRBD2. The CDR3 contains 16 residues. Trimming took 0 bases from V and 4 from J; bases not matched to a gene: 1. Germline CDR1 PRHDT, CDR2 FYEKMQ (reference sequence). The DNA for the CDR3 is TGTGCCAGCAGCTTAGGGGGACTAGCGGGAGGATACGAGCAGTACTTC. Residues: CASSLGGLAGGYEQYF.

The V gene is TRBV2, the J gene TRBJ1-1, with D uncertain. V dropped 5 bases and J dropped 4 bases, with 14 bases sitting between them. Looked up from germline, CDR1 is SNHLY and CDR2 is FYNNEI. This CDR3 is built from 14 residues. The CDR3: CASSPQGGSTEAFF. DNA of the CDR3: TGTGCCAGCAGTCCCCAAGGTGGGAGCACTGAAGCTTTCTTT.

This clone came up once. The chain employs TRBV2 and TRBJ2-7; perhaps TRBD2 as D (6 bases). This CDR3 has 14 residues. The germline gives CDR1 SNHLY, CDR2 FYNNEI. V was trimmed by 10 bases and J by 2 bases, leaving 18 bases between them. CDR3 residues: CATRISGGAYEQYF. The CDR3, as DNA: TGTGCCACCAGAATTAGCGGAGGGGCCTACGAGCAGTACTTC.

This chain connects TRBV7-9 to TRBJ2-1; 11 bases fit TRBD1. Trimming removed 1 base from V and 8 bases from J; junction bases left unmatched: 10. Germline CDR1 is SEHNR and CDR2 is FQNEAQ (reference sequence). The CDR3 length is 17 residues. CDR3 nucleotides: TGTGCCAGCAGCTTAGGTTCCGGGGACAGGGGGTTCCATGAGCAGTTCTTC. This encodes CASSLGSGDRGFHEQFF.

The V gene is TRBV19, the J gene TRBJ2-1, with 9 bases lining up with TRBD2. V lost 3 bases to trimming and J lost 6 bases; unmatched junction nucleotides: 9. CDR3 length equals 16 residues. Germline V gives CDR1 LNHDA, CDR2 SQIVND (reference sequence). In DNA, the CDR3 is TGTGCCAGTAGTATGGGGGCTAGCGGGGACCTCAATGAGCAGTTCTTC. Protein sequence: CASSMGASGDLNEQFF.

The chain couples TRBV9 to TRBJ2-7, with TRBD1 matching over 8 bases. With 0 bases clipped from V and 6 bases from J, the junction kept 11 bases outside the gene matches. The CDR3 spans 16 residues. The germline gives CDR1 SGDLS, CDR2 YYNGEE. CDR3 sequence (DNA): TGTGCCAGCAGCGTAGATGCTGGCAGGGGGCTACTCGAGCAGTACTTC. It translates to CASSVDAGRGLLEQYF.

This clone has a handful of counts. The chain uses TRBV19 and TRBJ2-3, with TRBD1 matching over 8 bases. Germline-derived CDR1 and CDR2 are LNHDA and SQIVND (reference sequence). V shed 5 bases and J 11 bases; nucleotides not matched to a gene: 6. The CDR3 has 12 amino acids. CDR3 loop: CASSPRTGRQYF. CDR3 DNA sequence: TGTGCCAGTAGTCCGAGGACAGGGAGGCAGTATTTT.

V is TRBV4-3 and J is TRBJ2-7; D gene ambiguous. Germline V gene lookup returns CDR1 LGHNA and CDR2 YSLEER. Trimming left V 3 bases short and J 6 bases short, with 12 bases between. The CDR3 totals 13 residues. CDR3 loop: CASSQGLTGEQYF. In DNA, the CDR3 is TGCGCCAGCAGCCAGGGTTTGACGGGCGAGCAGTACTTC.

The chain carries TRBV7-2 and TRBJ2-5, with TRBD2 as a possible D gene (6 bases). The germline CDR1 and CDR2 sequences are SGHTA and FQGNSA. V was clipped by 1 base and J by 9 bases, with 18 bases between them. CDR3 length: 15 amino acids. Here the CDR3 DNA reads TGTGCCAGCAGCTTAGGAGTAGCGGCGAAGTGGTCCCAGTACTTC. Amino acids: CASSLGVAAKWSQYF.

This clone has only a few counts. The CDR3 coding sequence is TGTGCCAGCAGCCAACAAGAGGGAGGGAAAGAGACCCAGTACTTC. Its translation: CASSQQEGGKETQYF. This chain links TRBV28 with TRBJ2-5; 7 bases match TRBD2. CDR1 and CDR2 from the germline V gene are MDHEN and SYDVKM. The CDR3 is made up of 15 amino acids. Trimming at V came to 6 bases and at J to 3 bases, leaving 10 bases not matched to a gene.

This clone was detected once. The V and J genes are TRBV28 and TRBJ2-1, with 12 bases matching TRBD2. J lost 7 bases, V lost 4 bases, and 11 bases had no gene match. This CDR3 is 17 amino acids long. Looked up from germline, CDR1 is MDHEN and CDR2 is SYDVKM. The DNA for the CDR3 is TGTGCCAGCAGTTCGATAAAAACTAGCGGGAGGTGGAATGAGCAGTTCTTC. Translation gives CASSSIKTSGRWNEQFF.

The rearrangement links TRBV29-1 to TRBJ1-1, with D possibly TRBD1 on 6 matching bases. Trimming shortened V by 6 bases and J by 5 bases, and 13 bases separated the two germline ends. The CDR3 extends over 12 amino acids. CDR1 and CDR2 (germline): SQVTM, ANQGSEA. As DNA, the CDR3 is TGCAGCGTCGCCACAGGGCGAACTGAAGCTTTCTTT. Translating it yields CSVATGRTEAFF.

This rearrangement joins TRBV5-1 to TRBJ2-7, with 11 bases matching TRBD2. CDR1 is SGHRS and CDR2 is YFSETQ in the germline V gene. The CDR3 runs 14 residues. V shed 5 bases and J 3 bases; nucleotides not matched to a gene: 4. The CDR3 DNA sequence: TGCGCCAGCAGAAGCACTAGCGGGGGCTACGAGCAGTACTTC. This translates into CASRSTSGGYEQYF.

Turning to this clone: One end of the junction does not line up with germline, which may come from a read error. The genes are TRBV7-9 and TRBJ1-6; the match to TRBD1 covers 9 bases. Per the germline V gene, CDR1 is SEHNR and CDR2 is FQNEAQ (reference sequence). This CDR3 contains 14 residues. The CDR3 DNA reads TGTTCCAGCTCGAAGGGACAGGGCTGGTCACCCCTCCACTTT. Translated, it gives CSSSKGQGWSPLHF.

The chain employs TRBV5-4 and TRBJ2-3; 9 nucleotides agree with TRBD2. Germline lookup yields CDR1 SGHNT and CDR2 YYREEE (reference sequence). This CDR3 region has 15 residues. V lost 1 base and J lost 6; bases outside the gene matches: 6. In DNA, the CDR3 is TGTGCCAGCAGCTTGAAGACTAGCGGAGGGGATACGCAGTATTTT. This sequence encodes CASSLKTSGGDTQYF.

The CDR3 sequence is CASSHPRDSPLHF. DNA for the CDR3: TGCGCCAGCAGCCACCCGAGGGATTCACCCCTCCACTTT. This chain uses TRBV4-1 with TRBJ1-6; D unclear. This CDR3 is 13 amino acids long. Trimming shortened V by 3 bases and J by 8 bases, and 8 bases separated the two germline ends. Germline V CDR1 and CDR2: MGHRA, YSYEKL.

There are a few counts of this clone. The CDR3 spells CASSVGTGGAFF. For the CDR3, the DNA is TGTGCCAGCAGTGTTGGGACAGGAGGAGCTTTCTTT. The gene calls are TRBV2 and TRBJ1-1, with 8 positions matching TRBD1. The CDR3 runs to 12 residues. Trimming took 4 bases from V and 10 from J; bases not matched to a gene: 5. Germline lookup yields CDR1 SNHLY and CDR2 FYNNEI.

This chain uses TRBV6-1 with TRBJ2-5; 8 bases align to TRBD2. The CDR3 length is 15 residues. CDR1 MNHNS and CDR2 SASEGT come from the germline V gene. With V trimmed by 7 bases and J by 0 bases, 7 bases remained unmatched. CDR3 region: CASTHGGGYQETQYF. CDR3 DNA: TGTGCCAGCACCCACGGGGGGGGGTACCAAGAGACCCAGTACTTC.

The genes are TRBV19 and TRBJ1-5; the match to TRBD1 covers 9 bases. V shed 4 bases, J shed 4 bases, and the junction held 5 bases outside the gene matches. The CDR3 sequence is 15 residues long. Germline CDR1 reads LNHDA; CDR2 reads SQIVND (reference sequence). CDR3 in amino acids: CASSRGTGSNQPQHF. In nucleotides, the CDR3 is TGTGCCAGTAGTAGAGGGACAGGGAGTAATCAGCCCCAGCATTTT.

This rearrangement joins TRBV11-2 to TRBJ1-1, with 7 bases aligning to TRBD1. CDR1 and CDR2 from the germline V gene are SGHAT and FQNNGV. The length of the CDR3 is 17 residues. V lost 3 bases and J lost 1; bases outside the gene matches: 11. As DNA, the CDR3 is TGTGCCAGCAGCTTTACCCCCCCGACAGGGCCGAACACTGAAGCTTTCTTT. Its protein product is CASSFTPPTGPNTEAFF.

The chain combines TRBV18 with TRBJ2-1; perhaps TRBD1 as D (5 bases). V was pared by 4 bases and J by 9 bases, with 10 bases between. Germline CDR1 and CDR2: KGHSH and LQKENI. CDR3 length: 12 residues. DNA for the CDR3: TGTGCCAGCTCACTGCCAAGGGGTGAGCAGTTCTTC. As protein: CASSLPRGEQFF.